This is a list of T cell receptor beta chains from one sample in a study of cytotoxic CD8 clonotypes in ibrutinib-treated CLL. The table came from immunoSEQ multiplex PCR; TCRdb's copy has only in-frame clones and leaves some out. The repertoire consists of approximately 200,000 clones, with about two thirds occurring once and the leading ten covering roughly an eighth. Sequences were derived from PBMCs, sampled after 24 months of ibrutinib treatment. These receptors were obtained from a human donor with chronic lymphocytic leukemia. CDR3s include the opening cysteine and the closing phenylalanine or tryptophan. The D gene is left open where the match is weak. Rows give clone size only sometimes, using once, few, many, or a class for an expanded clone.

j_gene: TRBJ2-7; abundance: -; v_gene: TRBV19; d_gene: TRBD2; CDR3aa: CASSISGGPYEQYF; CDR3nt: TGTGCCAGTAGTATTTCGGGGGGGCCCTACGAGCAGTACTTC
j_gene: TRBJ2-7; abundance: once; v_gene: TRBV4-3; d_gene: -; CDR3aa: CASSHTLQAAEQYF; CDR3nt: TGCGCCAGCAGCCACACACTCCAAGCAGCCGAGCAGTACTTC
j_gene: TRBJ2-5; abundance: -; v_gene: TRBV4-1; d_gene: TRBD2; CDR3aa: CASSQLGLAGGPRETQYF; CDR3nt: TGCGCCAGCAGCCAGCTGGGACTAGCGGGAGGGCCTCGAGAGACCCAGTACTTC
j_gene: TRBJ2-7; abundance: -; v_gene: TRBV9; d_gene: TRBD1; CDR3aa: CASSPSGQYYEQYF; CDR3nt: TGTGCCAGCAGCCCCTCGGGACAGTACTACGAGCAGTACTTC
j_gene: TRBJ1-5; abundance: -; v_gene: TRBV7-9; d_gene: -; CDR3aa: CASSLDRVPWQPQHF; CDR3nt: TGTGCCAGCAGCTTAGACAGGGTCCCTTGGCAGCCCCAGCATTTT
j_gene: TRBJ2-2; abundance: once; v_gene: TRBV5-1; d_gene: TRBD2; CDR3aa: CASSPLLAGGPGGELFF; CDR3nt: TGCGCCAGCAGCCCCCTGCTAGCGGGAGGGCCGGGCGGGGAGCTGTTTTTT
j_gene: TRBJ2-7; abundance: -; v_gene: TRBV14; d_gene: TRBD1; CDR3aa: CASSQDEGTGLSEQYF; CDR3nt: TGTGCCAGCAGCCAAGATGAGGGGACAGGTTTGAGCGAGCAGTACTTC
j_gene: TRBJ2-5; abundance: -; v_gene: TRBV29-1; d_gene: TRBD2; CDR3aa: CTQYLAGTEGGQYF; CDR3nt: TGCACCCAGTATCTAGCGGGGACCGAGGGTGGCCAGTACTTC
j_gene: TRBJ1-5; abundance: -; v_gene: TRBV7-8; d_gene: TRBD1; CDR3aa: CASSRDRDLYSNQPQHF; CDR3nt: TGTGCCAGCAGCCGGGACAGGGACCTATATAGCAATCAGCCCCAGCATTTT
j_gene: TRBJ1-5; abundance: -; v_gene: TRBV6-1; d_gene: TRBD1; CDR3aa: CASSRTGSPEPQHF; CDR3nt: TGTGCCAGCAGCCGGACAGGGAGCCCAGAGCCCCAGCATTTT
j_gene: TRBJ2-7; abundance: -; v_gene: TRBV4-3; d_gene: -; CDR3aa: CASSRVGERGNEQYF; CDR3nt: TGCGCCAGCAGCCGTGTGGGGGAGAGAGGCAACGAGCAGTACTTC
j_gene: TRBJ2-1; abundance: -; v_gene: TRBV27; d_gene: -; CDR3aa: CASSLKFNEQFF; CDR3nt: TGTGCCAGCAGTTTAAAATTCAATGAGCAGTTCTTC
j_gene: TRBJ1-1; abundance: -; v_gene: TRBV6-5; d_gene: -; CDR3aa: CASTKGPNSEAFF; CDR3nt: TGTGCCAGCACCAAAGGCCCCAACAGCGAAGCTTTCTTT
j_gene: TRBJ2-7; abundance: -; v_gene: TRBV6-5; d_gene: -; CDR3aa: CASSYIGAGEQYF; CDR3nt: TGTGCCAGCAGTTATATCGGGGCGGGTGAGCAGTACTTC
j_gene: TRBJ1-2; abundance: once; v_gene: TRBV6-5; d_gene: -; CDR3aa: CASSRGVPRYGYTF; CDR3nt: TGTGCCAGCAGCAGGGGTGTCCCCCGATATGGCTACACCTTC
j_gene: TRBJ2-7; abundance: few; v_gene: TRBV5-4; d_gene: -; CDR3aa: CASRAFGSYEQYF; CDR3nt: TGTGCCAGCCGGGCTTTTGGCAGCTACGAGCAGTACTTC
j_gene: TRBJ2-1; abundance: -; v_gene: TRBV28; d_gene: -; CDR3aa: CASSFILNREQFF; CDR3nt: TGTGCCAGCAGTTTTATCCTAAACCGGGAGCAGTTCTTC
j_gene: TRBJ2-7; abundance: -; v_gene: TRBV6-5; d_gene: TRBD1; CDR3aa: CASREPGQGGEQYF; CDR3nt: TGTGCCAGCAGGGAGCCGGGACAGGGCGGCGAGCAGTACTTC
j_gene: TRBJ2-7; abundance: -; v_gene: TRBV6-5; d_gene: -; CDR3aa: CASSRDKSYEQYF; CDR3nt: TGTGCCAGCAGCCGGGACAAGAGCTACGAGCAGTACTTC
j_gene: TRBJ2-5; abundance: -; v_gene: TRBV20-1; d_gene: -; CDR3aa: CSPWFGETQYF; CDR3nt: TGCAGCCCATGGTTTGGCGAGACCCAGTACTTC
j_gene: TRBJ1-1; abundance: -; v_gene: TRBV28; d_gene: -; CDR3aa: CASSPAGLNTEAFF; CDR3nt: TGTGCCAGCAGCCCCGCTGGATTGAACACTGAAGCTTTCTTT
j_gene: TRBJ2-1; abundance: once; v_gene: TRBV15; d_gene: TRBD2; CDR3aa: CATTHFLAGVVEQFF; CDR3nt: TGTGCCACCACCCACTTCCTAGCGGGAGTTGTTGAGCAGTTCTTC
j_gene: TRBJ1-2; abundance: few; v_gene: TRBV5-4; d_gene: -; CDR3aa: CASSLKDWGYTF; CDR3nt: TGTGCCAGCAGCTTGAAGGACTGGGGCTACACCTTC
j_gene: TRBJ2-1; abundance: -; v_gene: TRBV5-1; d_gene: -; CDR3aa: CASTGGNYEQFF; CDR3nt: TGCGCCAGCACCGGGGGCAACTACGAGCAGTTCTTC
j_gene: TRBJ2-7; abundance: few; v_gene: TRBV7-6; d_gene: -; CDR3aa: CASSLTSSYEQYF; CDR3nt: TGTGCCAGCAGCTTAACTAGCAGTTACGAGCAGTACTTC
j_gene: TRBJ1-1; abundance: -; v_gene: TRBV27; d_gene: -; CDR3aa: CAALRRTEAFF; CDR3nt: TGTGCCGCCCTACGGCGCACTGAAGCTTTCTTT
j_gene: TRBJ2-7; abundance: -; v_gene: TRBV5-6; d_gene: TRBD1; CDR3aa: CASSLVTGGAYEQYF; CDR3nt: TGTGCCAGCAGCTTGGTAACAGGGGGCGCATACGAGCAGTACTTC
j_gene: TRBJ2-1; abundance: few; v_gene: TRBV19; d_gene: TRBD2; CDR3aa: CASRAGLAGNNEQFF; CDR3nt: TGTGCCAGTAGGGCGGGACTAGCGGGGAACAATGAGCAGTTCTTC
j_gene: TRBJ1-5; abundance: -; v_gene: TRBV13; d_gene: TRBD1; CDR3aa: CASSPPTGGDQPQHF; CDR3nt: TGTGCCAGCAGCCCCCCGACAGGGGGCGATCAGCCCCAGCATTTT
j_gene: TRBJ1-2; abundance: -; v_gene: TRBV5-4; d_gene: TRBD1; CDR3aa: CASRKGQTRGNYGYTF; CDR3nt: TGTGCCAGCAGAAAGGGACAGACTCGGGGTAACTATGGCTACACCTTC
j_gene: TRBJ2-7; abundance: -; v_gene: TRBV5-1; d_gene: TRBD1; CDR3aa: CASARDRGGEQYF; CDR3nt: TGCGCCAGTGCCCGGGACAGGGGTGGCGAGCAGTACTTC
j_gene: TRBJ1-2; abundance: -; v_gene: TRBV18; d_gene: -; CDR3aa: CASSPLQELGGYTF; CDR3nt: TGTGCCAGCTCACCCCTACAGGAACTCGGGGGCTACACCTTC
j_gene: TRBJ1-1; abundance: -; v_gene: TRBV28; d_gene: -; CDR3aa: CASSLGGLAAFF; CDR3nt: TGTGCCAGCAGTCTTGGGGGGCTCGCAGCTTTCTTT
j_gene: TRBJ2-1; abundance: -; v_gene: TRBV5-1; d_gene: TRBD2; CDR3aa: CASTRERTSGSYEQFF; CDR3nt: TGCGCCAGCACCAGGGAACGGACTAGCGGGAGCTATGAGCAGTTCTTC
j_gene: TRBJ2-1; abundance: -; v_gene: TRBV9; d_gene: -; CDR3aa: CASSATRLGAYNEQFF; CDR3nt: TGTGCCAGCAGCGCAACACGACTGGGGGCCTACAATGAGCAGTTCTTC
j_gene: TRBJ2-7; abundance: -; v_gene: TRBV7-8; d_gene: -; CDR3aa: CASTIRGSSNYEQYF; CDR3nt: TGTGCCAGCACCATTAGGGGTTCTAGTAACTACGAGCAGTACTTC
j_gene: TRBJ1-1; abundance: -; v_gene: TRBV29-1; d_gene: TRBD1; CDR3aa: CSVDDRGDSEAFF; CDR3nt: TGCAGCGTTGATGACAGGGGGGATTCTGAAGCTTTCTTT
j_gene: TRBJ1-5; abundance: once; v_gene: TRBV6-6; d_gene: -; CDR3aa: CASSYEFEGWQPQHF; CDR3nt: TGTGCCAGCAGTTACGAATTTGAAGGGTGGCAGCCCCAGCATTTT
j_gene: TRBJ2-7; abundance: -; v_gene: TRBV9; d_gene: -; CDR3aa: CASSVGPNFYEQYF; CDR3nt: TGTGCCAGCAGCGTAGGGCCTAACTTCTACGAGCAGTACTTC
j_gene: TRBJ2-1; abundance: -; v_gene: TRBV29-1; d_gene: TRBD2; CDR3aa: CSVEEDAGGARSSYNEQFF; CDR3nt: TGCAGCGTTGAAGAGGACGCGGGAGGGGCCCGGAGCTCCTACAATGAGCAGTTCTTC
j_gene: TRBJ1-3; abundance: -; v_gene: TRBV4-2; d_gene: -; CDR3aa: CASSQRRANSGNTIYF; CDR3nt: TGTGCCAGCAGCCAACGCCGGGCTAACTCTGGAAACACCATATATTTT
j_gene: TRBJ2-7; abundance: -; v_gene: TRBV19; d_gene: TRBD1; CDR3aa: CASSTGQGFYEQYF; CDR3nt: TGTGCCAGTAGTACGGGACAGGGTTTCTACGAGCAGTACTTC
j_gene: TRBJ2-7; abundance: once; v_gene: TRBV16; d_gene: TRBD2; CDR3aa: CASSQFGSGRAYEQYF; CDR3nt: TGTGCCAGCAGCCAATTCGGCAGCGGGAGGGCCTACGAGCAGTACTTC
j_gene: TRBJ2-7; abundance: -; v_gene: TRBV5-1; d_gene: -; CDR3aa: CASSAVGRHSYEQYF; CDR3nt: TGCGCCAGCAGCGCCGTTGGGAGGCACTCCTACGAGCAGTACTTC
j_gene: TRBJ2-2; abundance: few; v_gene: TRBV25-1; d_gene: -; CDR3aa: CASSEWRSGELFF; CDR3nt: TGTGCCAGCAGTGAATGGAGGAGCGGGGAGCTGTTTTTT
j_gene: TRBJ2-1; abundance: -; v_gene: TRBV7-2; d_gene: TRBD1; CDR3aa: CASSSDRGNEQFF; CDR3nt: TGTGCCAGCAGCTCCGACAGGGGGAATGAGCAGTTCTTC
j_gene: TRBJ2-2; abundance: -; v_gene: TRBV4-3; d_gene: -; CDR3aa: CASSQVPASTGELFF; CDR3nt: TGCGCCAGCAGCCAAGTTCCGGCTTCCACCGGGGAGCTGTTTTTT
j_gene: TRBJ2-7; abundance: once; v_gene: TRBV9; d_gene: TRBD2; CDR3aa: CASSAYSGRSYEQYF; CDR3nt: TGTGCCAGCAGCGCATATAGCGGGAGATCCTACGAGCAGTACTTC
j_gene: TRBJ1-1; abundance: few; v_gene: TRBV15; d_gene: -; CDR3aa: CATSKGTVEAFF; CDR3nt: TGTGCCACCAGCAAAGGGACTGTTGAAGCTTTCTTT
j_gene: TRBJ2-7; abundance: -; v_gene: TRBV18; d_gene: -; CDR3aa: CASSPGYEQYF; CDR3nt: TGTGCCAGCTCACCGGGGTACGAGCAGTACTTC
j_gene: TRBJ2-7; abundance: -; v_gene: TRBV9; d_gene: -; CDR3aa: CASSVGGWGQAIYEQYF; CDR3nt: TGTGCCAGCAGCGTAGGAGGGTGGGGTCAAGCGATCTACGAGCAGTACTTC
j_gene: TRBJ1-3; abundance: -; v_gene: TRBV7-6; d_gene: -; CDR3aa: CASSLIGHGNTIYF; CDR3nt: TGTGCCAGCAGCCTCATAGGTCACGGAAACACCATATATTTT
j_gene: TRBJ2-5; abundance: few; v_gene: TRBV18; d_gene: TRBD2; CDR3aa: CASSPTGLALQETQYF; CDR3nt: TGTGCCAGCTCACCAACCGGACTAGCTTTACAAGAGACCCAGTACTTC
j_gene: TRBJ1-2; abundance: few; v_gene: TRBV27; d_gene: TRBD1; CDR3aa: CASSSPGQGAARDGYTF; CDR3nt: TGTGCCAGCAGTTCCCCCGGACAGGGGGCGGCCCGGGATGGCTACACCTTC